The 3 T cell receptor beta chains below all came from one sample that was sequenced in a study of T cell changes during pregnancy in multiple sclerosis. The method was immunoSEQ multiplex PCR; TCRdb's version includes in-frame clones alone and lacks a portion of them. The sample records over 50,000 clones, approximately 90% being singletons. The sequencing here drew on peripheral blood, taken in the first trimester of pregnancy. The receptors come from a female donor in good health, enrolled as a control in a pregnancy study.

The V and J genes are TRBV29-1 and TRBJ1-2; no definite D call. The CDR3 covers 14 residues. The germline V gene has CDR1 SQVTM and CDR2 ANQGSEA. V dropped 8 bases and J dropped 3 bases, with 19 bases sitting between them. The CDR3 loop reads CSPPRRRRYYGYTF. Written as DNA, the CDR3 is TGCAGCCCTCCTCGTAGAAGGAGATACTATGGCTACACCTTC.

The chain employs TRBV2 and TRBJ2-5; TRBD1 is a possible D gene (6 bases). The J call may be in error: the DNA end matches TRBJ2-7 better. This CDR3 spans 14 amino acids. Per germline, CDR1 SNHLY and CDR2 FYNNEI. CDR3 sequence: CASLGQNPLYEQYF. CDR3 nucleotides: TGTGCCAGCCTAGGACAGAATCCTCTCTACGAGCAGTACTTC.

The chain joins TRBV5-1 to TRBJ1-4, with D unresolved. The length of the CDR3 is 14 residues. The V gene's germline CDR1 is SGHRS and CDR2 YFSETQ. V lost 4 bases and J 5 bases, leaving 12 bases between the germline ends. The CDR3 DNA follows: TGCGCCAGCAGCGCACCGTCGGAGAATGAAAAACTGTTTTTT. Translating it yields CASSAPSENEKLFF. The full variable domain, with the rest looked up from reference TRBV5-1 and TRBJ1-4, is KAGVTQTPRYLIKTRGQQVTLSCSPISGHRSVSWYQQTPGQGLQFLFEYFSETQRNKGNFPGRFSGRQFSNSRSEMNVSTLELGDSALYLCASSAPSENEKLFFGSGTQLSVL.